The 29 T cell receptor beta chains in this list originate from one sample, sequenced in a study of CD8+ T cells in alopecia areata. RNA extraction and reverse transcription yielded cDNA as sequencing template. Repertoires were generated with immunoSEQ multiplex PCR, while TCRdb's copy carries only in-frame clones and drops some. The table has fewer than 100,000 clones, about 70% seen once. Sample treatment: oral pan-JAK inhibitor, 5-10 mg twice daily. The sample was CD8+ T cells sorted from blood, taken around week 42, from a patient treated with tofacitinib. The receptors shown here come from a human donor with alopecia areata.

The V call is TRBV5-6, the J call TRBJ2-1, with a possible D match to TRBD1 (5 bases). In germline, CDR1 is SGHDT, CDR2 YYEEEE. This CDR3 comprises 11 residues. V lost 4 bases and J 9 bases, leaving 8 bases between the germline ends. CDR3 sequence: CASSGAGEQFF. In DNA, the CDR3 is TGTGCCAGCAGCGGGGCCGGTGAGCAGTTCTTC.

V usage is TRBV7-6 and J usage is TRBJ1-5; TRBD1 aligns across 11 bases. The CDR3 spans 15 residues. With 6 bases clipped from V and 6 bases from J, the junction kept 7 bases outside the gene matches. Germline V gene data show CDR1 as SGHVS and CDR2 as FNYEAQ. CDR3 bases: TGTGCCAGCAGTTCGGGGACAGGGGGGAGTCAGCCCCAGCATTTT. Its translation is CASSSGTGGSQPQHF.

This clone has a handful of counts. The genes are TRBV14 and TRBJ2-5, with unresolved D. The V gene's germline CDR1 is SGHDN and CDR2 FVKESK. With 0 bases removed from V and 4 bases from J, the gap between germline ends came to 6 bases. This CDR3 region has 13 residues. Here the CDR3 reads CASSQESPETQYF. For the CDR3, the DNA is TGTGCCAGCAGCCAAGAAAGTCCAGAGACCCAGTACTTC.

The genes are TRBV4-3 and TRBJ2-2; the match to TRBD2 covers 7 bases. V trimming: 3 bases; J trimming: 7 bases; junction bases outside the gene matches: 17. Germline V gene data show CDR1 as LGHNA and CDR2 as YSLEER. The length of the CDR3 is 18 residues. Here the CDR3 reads CASSQRERRAGSYGELFF. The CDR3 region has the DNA TGCGCCAGCAGCCAGAGGGAACGCCGAGCGGGGTCTTACGGGGAGCTGTTTTTT.

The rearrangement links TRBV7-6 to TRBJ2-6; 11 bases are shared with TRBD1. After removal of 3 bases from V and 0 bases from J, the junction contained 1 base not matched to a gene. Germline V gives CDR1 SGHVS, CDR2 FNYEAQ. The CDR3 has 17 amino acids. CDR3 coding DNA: TGTGCCAGCAGCTTGGGGACAGGGGGCTCTGGGGCCAACGTCCTGACTTTC. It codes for CASSLGTGGSGANVLTF.

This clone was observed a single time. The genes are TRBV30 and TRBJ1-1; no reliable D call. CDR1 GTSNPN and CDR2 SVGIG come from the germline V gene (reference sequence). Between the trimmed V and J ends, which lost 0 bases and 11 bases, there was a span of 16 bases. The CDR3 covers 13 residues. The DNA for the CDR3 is TGTGCCTGGAGTGTACGAGCGACCGCGGGGGCTTTCTTT. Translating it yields CAWSVRATAGAFF.

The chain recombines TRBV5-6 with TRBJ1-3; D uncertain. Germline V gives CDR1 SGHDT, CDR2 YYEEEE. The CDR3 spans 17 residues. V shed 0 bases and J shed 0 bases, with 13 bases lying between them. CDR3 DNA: TGTGCCAGCAGCTTGGGAGTAGAAGCTTTCTCTGGAAACACCATATATTTT. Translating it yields CASSLGVEAFSGNTIYF.

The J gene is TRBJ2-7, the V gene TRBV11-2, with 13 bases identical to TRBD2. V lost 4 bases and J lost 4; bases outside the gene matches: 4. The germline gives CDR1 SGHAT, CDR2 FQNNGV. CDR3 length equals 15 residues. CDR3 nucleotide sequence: TGTGCCAGCAGCTGGGGGACTAGCGGGGCGTACGAGCAGTACTTC. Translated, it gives CASSWGTSGAYEQYF. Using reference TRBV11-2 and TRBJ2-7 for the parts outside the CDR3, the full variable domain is EAGVAQSPRYKIIEKRQSVAFWCNPISGHATLYWYQQILGQGPKLLIQFQNNGVVDDSQLPKDRFSAERLKGVDSTLKIQPAKLEDSAVYLCASSWGTSGAYEQYFGPGTRLTVT.

As DNA, the CDR3 is TGCGCCAGCAGCTGGGGCGACAGAGCGTACGAGCAGTACTTC. It encodes CASSWGDRAYEQYF. This chain links TRBV5-1 with TRBJ2-7; possible D gene TRBD1, 5 bases. Germline V lookup: CDR1 SGHRS, CDR2 YFSETQ. This CDR3 is built from 14 residues. Trimming removed 3 bases from V and 4 bases from J, with 14 bases in between.

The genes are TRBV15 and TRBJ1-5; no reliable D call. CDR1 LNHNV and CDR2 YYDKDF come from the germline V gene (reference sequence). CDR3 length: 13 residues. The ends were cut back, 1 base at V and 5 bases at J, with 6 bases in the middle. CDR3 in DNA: TGTGCCACCAGCAGAGGATCGGATCAGCCCCAGCATTTT. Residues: CATSRGSDQPQHF.

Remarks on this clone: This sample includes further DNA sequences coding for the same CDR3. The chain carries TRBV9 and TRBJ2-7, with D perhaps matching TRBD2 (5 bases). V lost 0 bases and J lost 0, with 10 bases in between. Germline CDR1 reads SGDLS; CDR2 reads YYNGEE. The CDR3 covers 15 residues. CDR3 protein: CASSVGSGSSYEQYF. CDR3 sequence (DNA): TGTGCCAGCAGCGTAGGGAGCGGAAGCTCCTACGAGCAGTACTTC.

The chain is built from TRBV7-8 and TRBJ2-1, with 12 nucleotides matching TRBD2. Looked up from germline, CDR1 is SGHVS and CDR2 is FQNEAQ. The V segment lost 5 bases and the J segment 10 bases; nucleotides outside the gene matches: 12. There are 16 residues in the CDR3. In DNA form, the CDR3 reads TGTGCCAGCAGCCCCAGACTAGCGGGGGTTTATCGGGAGCAGTTCTTC. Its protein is CASSPRLAGVYREQFF.

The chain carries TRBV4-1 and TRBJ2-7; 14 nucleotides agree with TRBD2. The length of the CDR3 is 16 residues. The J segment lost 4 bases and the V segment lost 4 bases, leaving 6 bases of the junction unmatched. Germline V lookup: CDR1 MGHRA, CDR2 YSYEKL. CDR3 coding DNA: TGCGCCAGCAGCCTAGGACTAGCGGGGGGTGGATACGAGCAGTACTTC. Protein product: CASSLGLAGGGYEQYF.

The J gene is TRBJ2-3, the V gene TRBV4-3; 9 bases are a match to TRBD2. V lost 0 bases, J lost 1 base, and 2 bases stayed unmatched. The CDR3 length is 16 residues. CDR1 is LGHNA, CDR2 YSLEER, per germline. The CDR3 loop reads CASSQDAGGGTDTQYF. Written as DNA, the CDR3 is TGCGCCAGCAGCCAAGACGCGGGGGGGGGCACAGATACGCAGTATTTT.

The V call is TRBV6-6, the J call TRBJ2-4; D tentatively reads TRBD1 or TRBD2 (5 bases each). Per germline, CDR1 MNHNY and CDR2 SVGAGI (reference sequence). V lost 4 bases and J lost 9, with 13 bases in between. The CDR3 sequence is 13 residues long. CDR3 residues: CASSSSLGTIQYF. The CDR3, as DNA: TGTGCCAGCAGTTCCTCTCTGGGGACCATTCAGTACTTC.

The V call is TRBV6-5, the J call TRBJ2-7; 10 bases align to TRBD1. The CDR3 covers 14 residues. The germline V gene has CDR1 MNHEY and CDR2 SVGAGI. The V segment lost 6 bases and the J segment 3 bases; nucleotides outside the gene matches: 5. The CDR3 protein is CASSLDRGFYEQYF. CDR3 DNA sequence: TGTGCCAGCAGCCTGGACAGGGGGTTCTACGAGCAGTACTTC.

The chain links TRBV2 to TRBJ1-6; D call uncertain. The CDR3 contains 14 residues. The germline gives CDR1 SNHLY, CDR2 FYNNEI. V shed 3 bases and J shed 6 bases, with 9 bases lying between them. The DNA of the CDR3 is TGTGCCAGCAGTGACAAGGGAATTAATTCACCCCTCCACTTT. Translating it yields CASSDKGINSPLHF.

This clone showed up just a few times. The CDR3 nucleotides read TGCGCCAGCATCTCAAGTAGGGCAGGCGGGGAGCTGTTTTTT. Its translation is CASISSRAGGELFF. The J gene is TRBJ2-2, the V gene TRBV10-2; the D is unclear. V was cut by 7 bases and J by 7 bases, with 16 bases left in between. This CDR3 has 14 amino acids. CDR1 is WSHSY, CDR2 SAAADI, per germline.

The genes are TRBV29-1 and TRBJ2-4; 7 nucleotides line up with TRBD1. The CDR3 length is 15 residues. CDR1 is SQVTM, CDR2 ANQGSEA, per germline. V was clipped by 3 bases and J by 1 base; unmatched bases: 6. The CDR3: CSVDGTDPAKNIQYF. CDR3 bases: TGCAGCGTTGACGGGACAGACCCTGCCAAAAACATTCAGTACTTC. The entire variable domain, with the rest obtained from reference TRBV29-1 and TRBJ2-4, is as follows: SAVISQKPSRDICQRGTSLTIQCQVDSQVTMMFWYRQQPGQSLTLIATANQGSEATYESGFVIDKFPISRPNLTFSTLTVSNMSPEDSSIYLCSVDGTDPAKNIQYFGAGTRLSVL.

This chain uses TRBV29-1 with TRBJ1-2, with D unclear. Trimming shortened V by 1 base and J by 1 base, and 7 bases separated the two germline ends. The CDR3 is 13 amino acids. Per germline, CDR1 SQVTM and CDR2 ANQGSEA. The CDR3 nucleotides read TGCAGCGTTGAAGCAGGACTTAACTATGGCTACACCTTC. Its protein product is CSVEAGLNYGYTF.

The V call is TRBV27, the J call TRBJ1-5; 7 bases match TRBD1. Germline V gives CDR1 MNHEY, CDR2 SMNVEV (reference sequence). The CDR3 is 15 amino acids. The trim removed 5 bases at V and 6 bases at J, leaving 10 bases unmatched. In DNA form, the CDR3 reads TGTGCCAGCAGTCTGACAGGGAATGTGGTTCAGCCCCAGCATTTT. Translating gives CASSLTGNVVQPQHF.

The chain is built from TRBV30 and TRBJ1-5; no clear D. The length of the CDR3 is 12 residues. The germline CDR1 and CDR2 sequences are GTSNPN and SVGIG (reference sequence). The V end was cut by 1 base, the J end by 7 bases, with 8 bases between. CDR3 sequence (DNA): TGTGCCTGGAGTGACGGCAGCCAGCCCCAGCATTTT. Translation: CAWSDGSQPQHF.

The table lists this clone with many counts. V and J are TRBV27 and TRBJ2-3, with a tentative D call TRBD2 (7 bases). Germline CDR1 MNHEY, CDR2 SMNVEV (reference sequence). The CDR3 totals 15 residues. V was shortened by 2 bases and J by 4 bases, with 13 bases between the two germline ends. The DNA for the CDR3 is TGTGCCAGCAGTTTAGTCCCGGGGGGCTCAGATACGCAGTATTTT. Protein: CASSLVPGGSDTQYF.

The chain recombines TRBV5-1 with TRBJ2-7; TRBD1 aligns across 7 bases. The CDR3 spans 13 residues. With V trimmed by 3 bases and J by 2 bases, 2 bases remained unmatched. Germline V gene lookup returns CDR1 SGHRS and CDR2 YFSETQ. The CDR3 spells CASSSDRPYEQYF. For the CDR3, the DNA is TGCGCCAGCAGCTCGGACAGGCCCTACGAGCAGTACTTC.

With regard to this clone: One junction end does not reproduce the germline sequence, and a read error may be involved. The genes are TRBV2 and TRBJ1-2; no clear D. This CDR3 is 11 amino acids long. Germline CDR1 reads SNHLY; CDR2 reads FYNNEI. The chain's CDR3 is CASSDAGEADF. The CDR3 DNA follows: TGTGCCAGCAGTGATGCAGGCGAGGCAGATTTC.

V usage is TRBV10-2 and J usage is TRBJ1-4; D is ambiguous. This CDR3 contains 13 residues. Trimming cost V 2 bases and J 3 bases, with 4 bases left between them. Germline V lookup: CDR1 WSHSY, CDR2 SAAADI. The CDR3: CASSESPNEKLFF. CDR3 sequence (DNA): TGCGCCAGCAGTGAGAGCCCTAATGAAAAACTGTTTTTT.

The CDR3 sequence is CASSISDFTGELFF. CDR3 bases: TGTGCCAGCAGTATCTCGGATTTCACCGGGGAGCTGTTTTTT. This chain connects TRBV6-1 to TRBJ2-2; D not resolved. The V gene's germline CDR1 is MNHNS and CDR2 SASEGT. The CDR3 totals 14 residues. V gave up 5 bases and J gave up 4 bases, with 11 bases separating them.

The CDR3 coding sequence is TGTGCCAGCAGCCACACAGGCATGAACACTGAAGCTTTCTTT. This encodes CASSHTGMNTEAFF. The gene calls are TRBV6-5 and TRBJ1-1; weak D call: TRBD1 (5 bases). CDR1 is MNHEY, CDR2 SVGAGI, per germline. V was trimmed by 6 bases and J by 0 bases, leaving 11 bases between them. The CDR3 is 14 amino acids.

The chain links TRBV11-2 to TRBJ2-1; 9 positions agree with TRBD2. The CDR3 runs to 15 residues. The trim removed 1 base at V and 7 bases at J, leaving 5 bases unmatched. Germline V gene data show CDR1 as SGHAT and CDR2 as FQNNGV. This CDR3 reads CASSLGSGGANEQFF. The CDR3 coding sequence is TGTGCCAGCAGCTTAGGTAGCGGGGGAGCTAATGAGCAGTTCTTC.